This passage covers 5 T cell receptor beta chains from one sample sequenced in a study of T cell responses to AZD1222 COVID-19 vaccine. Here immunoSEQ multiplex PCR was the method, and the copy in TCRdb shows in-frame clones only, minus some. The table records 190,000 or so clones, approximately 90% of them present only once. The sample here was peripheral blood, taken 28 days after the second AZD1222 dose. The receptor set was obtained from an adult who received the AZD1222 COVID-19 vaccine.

The CDR3 DNA is TGTGCCAGCAGTTCCCGGGGGGGGAACATTCAGTACTTC. Its protein is CASSSRGGNIQYF. The J gene is TRBJ2-4, the V gene TRBV2; 8 bases match TRBD2. Losses at the gene ends were 5 bases for V and 7 bases for J; bases not matched to a gene: 4. CDR3 length: 13 residues. Germline loops: CDR1 SNHLY, CDR2 FYNNEI.

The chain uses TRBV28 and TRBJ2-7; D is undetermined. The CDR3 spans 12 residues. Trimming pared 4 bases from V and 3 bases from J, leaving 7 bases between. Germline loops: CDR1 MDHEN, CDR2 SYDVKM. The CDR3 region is CASSSPGYEQYF. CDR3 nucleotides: TGTGCCAGCAGTTCCCCAGGCTACGAGCAGTACTTC.

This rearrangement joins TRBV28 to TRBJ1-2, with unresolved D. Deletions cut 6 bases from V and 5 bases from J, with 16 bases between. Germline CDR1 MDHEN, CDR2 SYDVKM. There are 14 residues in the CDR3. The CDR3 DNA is TGTGCCAGCAGACTTTCGTGGGAAACTTATGGCTACACCTTC. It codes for CASRLSWETYGYTF.

The CDR3 DNA reads TGCGCCAGCAGCTTGGGACAGGGCCACGGAGATACGCAGTATTTT. Its protein product is CASSLGQGHGDTQYF. This rearrangement joins TRBV5-1 to TRBJ2-3, with TRBD1 identical over 7 bases. The CDR3 sequence is 15 residues long. The germline gives CDR1 SGHRS, CDR2 YFSETQ. Trimming at V came to 0 bases and at J to 5 bases, leaving 6 bases not matched to a gene.

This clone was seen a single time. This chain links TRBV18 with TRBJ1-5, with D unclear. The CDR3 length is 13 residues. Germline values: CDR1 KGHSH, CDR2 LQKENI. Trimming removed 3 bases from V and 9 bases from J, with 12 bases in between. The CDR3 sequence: CASSPQSLGPQHF. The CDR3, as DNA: TGTGCCAGCTCACCCCAGTCCCTCGGGCCCCAGCATTTT.